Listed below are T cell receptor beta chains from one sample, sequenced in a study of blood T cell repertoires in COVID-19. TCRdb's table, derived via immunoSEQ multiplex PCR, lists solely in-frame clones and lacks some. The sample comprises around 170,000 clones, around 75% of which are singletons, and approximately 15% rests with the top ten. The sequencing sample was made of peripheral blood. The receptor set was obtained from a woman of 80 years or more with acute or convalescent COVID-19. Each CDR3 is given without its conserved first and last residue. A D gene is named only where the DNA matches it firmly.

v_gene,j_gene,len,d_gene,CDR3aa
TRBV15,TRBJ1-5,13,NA,ATSSAAGRIQPQH
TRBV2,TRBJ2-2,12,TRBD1,ASRGAGGTGELF
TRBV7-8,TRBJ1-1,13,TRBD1,ASSLVAGGITEAF
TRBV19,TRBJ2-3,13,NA,ASGEPGQTGDTQY
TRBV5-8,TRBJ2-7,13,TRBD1,ASSFTGTGSLEQY
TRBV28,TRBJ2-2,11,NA,ASIPWNTGELF
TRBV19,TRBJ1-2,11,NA,ASGRGGVGGYT
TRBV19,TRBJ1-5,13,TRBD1,ASSPWGTGSRPQH
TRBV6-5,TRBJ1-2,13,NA,ASSYSTGPNYGYT
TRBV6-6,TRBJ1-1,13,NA,ASSYSGAKNTEAF
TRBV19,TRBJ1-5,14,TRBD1,ASSPTDRGGNQPQH
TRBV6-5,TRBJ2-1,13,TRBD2,ASSFSGTSYNEQF
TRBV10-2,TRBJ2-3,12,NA,ASSAGDPTDTQY
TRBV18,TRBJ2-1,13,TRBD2,ASSSLLAAYNEQF
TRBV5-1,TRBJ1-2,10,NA,ASSFMNYGYT
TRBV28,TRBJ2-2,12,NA,ASSLGGSTGELF
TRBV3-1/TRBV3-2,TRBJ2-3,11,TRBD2,ASGTSGGDTQY
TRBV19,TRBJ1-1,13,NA,ASSIAEAVNTEAF
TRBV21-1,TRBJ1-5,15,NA,ASSKISRDRETPPQH
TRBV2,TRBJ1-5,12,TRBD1,ASSPGQGHQPQH
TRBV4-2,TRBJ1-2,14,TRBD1,ASSQDSGQGGGGYT
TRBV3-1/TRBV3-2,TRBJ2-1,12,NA,ASSQVGGGHEQF
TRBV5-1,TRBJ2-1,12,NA,ASSLVGVGNEQF
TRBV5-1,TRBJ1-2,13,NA,ASSPAGDIDYGYI
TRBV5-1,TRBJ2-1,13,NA,ASSPSGDSYNEQF
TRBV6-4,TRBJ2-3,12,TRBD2,ASSDEGGELTQY
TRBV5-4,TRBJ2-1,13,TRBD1,ASSLGQGAYNEQF
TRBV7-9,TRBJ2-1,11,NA,ASSLATGHEQF
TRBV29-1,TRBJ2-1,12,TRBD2,SAGLARGGNEQF
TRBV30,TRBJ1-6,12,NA,AFQQGSGNSPLH
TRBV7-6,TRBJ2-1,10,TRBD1,ASSTGQGEQF
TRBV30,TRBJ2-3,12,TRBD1,AWRQGPSTDTQY
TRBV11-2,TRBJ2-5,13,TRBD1,ASSGQGANQETQY
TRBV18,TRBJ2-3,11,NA,ASHSRGTDTQY
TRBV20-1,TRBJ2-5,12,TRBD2,SASSGGLQETQY
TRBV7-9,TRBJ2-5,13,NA,ASSLDLASWETQY
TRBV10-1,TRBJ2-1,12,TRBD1,ASTPGQGKNEQF
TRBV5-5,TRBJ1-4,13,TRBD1,ASSLEGRGHEKLF
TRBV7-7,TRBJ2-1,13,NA,ASSSAYSSYNEQF
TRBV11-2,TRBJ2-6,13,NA,ASSSTGSGANVLT
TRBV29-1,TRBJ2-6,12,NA,SVEQEAGANVLT
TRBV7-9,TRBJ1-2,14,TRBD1,ASSFSRDRVNYGYT
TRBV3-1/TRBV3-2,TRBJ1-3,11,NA,ASSHSSGNTIY
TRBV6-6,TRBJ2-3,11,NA,ASREQGSDTQY
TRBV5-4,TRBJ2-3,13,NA,ASSLDGQNTDTQY
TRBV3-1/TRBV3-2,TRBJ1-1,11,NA,ASSPTVNTEAF
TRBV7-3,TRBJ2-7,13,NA,ASSFGRAGAYEQY
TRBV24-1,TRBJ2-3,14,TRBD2,ATSDGTSGGADTQY
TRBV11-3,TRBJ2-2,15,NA,ASSLVRGHTNTGELF
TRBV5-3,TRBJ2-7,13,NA,ARSLGGRGSYEQY
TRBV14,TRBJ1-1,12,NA,ASSQDLGRGEAF
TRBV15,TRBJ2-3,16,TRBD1,ATSRDGWYGTGTDTQY
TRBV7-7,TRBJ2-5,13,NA,ASSLFRGHQETQY
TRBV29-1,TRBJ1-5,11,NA,SVDPGNNQPQH
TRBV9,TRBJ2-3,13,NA,ASSPAGKVTDTQY